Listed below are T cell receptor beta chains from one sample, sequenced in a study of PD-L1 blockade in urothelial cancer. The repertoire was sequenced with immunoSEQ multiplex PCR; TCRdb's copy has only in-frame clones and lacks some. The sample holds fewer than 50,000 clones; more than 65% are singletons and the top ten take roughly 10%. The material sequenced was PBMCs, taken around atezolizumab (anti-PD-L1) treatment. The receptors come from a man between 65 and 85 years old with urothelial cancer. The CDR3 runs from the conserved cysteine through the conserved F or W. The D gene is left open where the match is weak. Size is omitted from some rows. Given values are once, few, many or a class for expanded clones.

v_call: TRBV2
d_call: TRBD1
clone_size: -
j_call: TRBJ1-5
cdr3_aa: CASHGAGGTQPQHF
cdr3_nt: TGTGCCAGCCACGGGGCAGGGGGCACTCAGCCCCAGCATTTT

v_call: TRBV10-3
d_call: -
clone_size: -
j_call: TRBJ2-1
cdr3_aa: CATEGQTNEQFF
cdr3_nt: TGTGCCACGGAAGGACAGACCAATGAGCAGTTCTTC

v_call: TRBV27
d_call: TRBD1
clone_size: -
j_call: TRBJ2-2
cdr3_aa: CASRRQGSTGELFF
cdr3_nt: TGTGCCAGCAGGCGACAGGGAAGCACCGGGGAGCTGTTTTTT

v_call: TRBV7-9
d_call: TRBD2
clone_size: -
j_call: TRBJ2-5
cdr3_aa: CASSRRLADALQETQYF
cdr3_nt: TGTGCCAGCAGTCGTCGCCTAGCGGACGCCCTTCAAGAGACCCAGTACTTC

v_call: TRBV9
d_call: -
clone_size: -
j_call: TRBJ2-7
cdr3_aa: CASSLTTRSHEQYF
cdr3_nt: TGTGCCAGCAGCCTCACGACTAGAAGCCACGAGCAGTACTTC

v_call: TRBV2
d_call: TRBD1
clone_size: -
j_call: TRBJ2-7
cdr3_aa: CASSDSVLGQGNYEQYF
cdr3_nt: TGTGCCAGCAGTGATTCAGTCCTGGGACAGGGAAACTACGAGCAGTACTTC

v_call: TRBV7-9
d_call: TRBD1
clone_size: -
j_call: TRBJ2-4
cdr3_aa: CASSAPDRGQNIQYF
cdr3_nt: TGTGCCAGCAGCGCTCCCGACAGGGGGCAAAACATTCAGTACTTC

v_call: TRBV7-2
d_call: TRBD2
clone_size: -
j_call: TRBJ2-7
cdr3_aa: CASSLAQRTSGRPEQYF
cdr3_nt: TGTGCCAGCAGCTTAGCCCAAAGGACTAGCGGGAGACCCGAGCAGTACTTC

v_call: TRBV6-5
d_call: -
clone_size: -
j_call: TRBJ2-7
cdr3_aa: CASSYTVTMPDEQYF
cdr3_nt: TGTGCCAGCAGTTACACAGTTACGATGCCCGACGAGCAGTACTTC

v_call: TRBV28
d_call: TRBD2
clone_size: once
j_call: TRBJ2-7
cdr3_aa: CASSSPSGRPYEQYF
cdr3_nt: TGTGCCAGCAGTTCGCCTAGCGGGAGACCCTACGAGCAGTACTTC

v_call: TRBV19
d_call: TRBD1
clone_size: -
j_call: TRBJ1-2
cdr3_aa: CASTVTGAYGYTF
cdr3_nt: TGTGCCAGTACCGTGACAGGGGCCTATGGCTACACCTTC

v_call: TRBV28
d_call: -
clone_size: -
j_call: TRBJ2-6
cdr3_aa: CASSYGGADSGANVLTF
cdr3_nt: TGTGCCAGCAGTTATGGGGGCGCCGACTCTGGGGCCAACGTCCTGACTTTC

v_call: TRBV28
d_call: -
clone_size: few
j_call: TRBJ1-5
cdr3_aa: CASSSGQHNQPQHF
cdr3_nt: TGTGCCAGCAGTTCTGGACAGCACAATCAGCCCCAGCATTTT

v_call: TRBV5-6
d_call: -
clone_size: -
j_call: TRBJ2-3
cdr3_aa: CASSLTGAGNTQYF
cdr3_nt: TGTGCCAGCAGCTTGACGGGAGCTGGAAATACGCAGTATTTT

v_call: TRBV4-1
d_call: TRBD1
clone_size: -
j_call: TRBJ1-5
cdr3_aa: CASAGGLSNQPQHF
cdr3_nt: TGCGCCTCAGCAGGGGGCCTTAGCAATCAGCCCCAGCATTTT

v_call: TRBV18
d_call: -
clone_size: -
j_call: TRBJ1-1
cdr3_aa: CASSPLTGSPDTEAFF
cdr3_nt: TGTGCCAGCTCACCACTTACAGGGTCGCCAGACACTGAAGCTTTCTTT

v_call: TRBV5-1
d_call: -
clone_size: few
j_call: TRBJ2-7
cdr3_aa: CASRFQVSSYEQYF
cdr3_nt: TGCGCCAGCAGATTCCAGGTTAGCTCCTACGAGCAGTACTTC

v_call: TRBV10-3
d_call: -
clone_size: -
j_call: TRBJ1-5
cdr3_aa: CAIAETDNQPQHF
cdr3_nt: TGTGCCATCGCCGAGACAGACAATCAGCCCCAGCATTTT

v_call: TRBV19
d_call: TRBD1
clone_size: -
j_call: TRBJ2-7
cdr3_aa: CASSALGQVSYEQYF
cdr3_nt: TGTGCCAGTAGTGCGTTAGGACAGGTGTCCTACGAGCAGTACTTC

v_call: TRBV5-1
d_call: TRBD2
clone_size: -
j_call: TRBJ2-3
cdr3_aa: CASRDTAGGGTDTQYF
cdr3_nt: TGCGCCAGCAGGGATACAGCGGGAGGCGGCACAGATACGCAGTATTTT

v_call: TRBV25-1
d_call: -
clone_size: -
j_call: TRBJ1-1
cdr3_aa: CASSVPDRDTEAFF
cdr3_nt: TGTGCCAGCAGTGTCCCCGACAGAGACACTGAAGCTTTCTTT

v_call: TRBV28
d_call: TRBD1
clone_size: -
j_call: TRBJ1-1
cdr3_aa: CASSTIGQGGREAFF
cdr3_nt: TGTGCCAGCAGTACGATCGGACAGGGAGGTCGTGAAGCTTTCTTT

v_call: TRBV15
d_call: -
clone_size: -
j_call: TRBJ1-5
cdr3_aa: CATSNLIQGNQPQHF
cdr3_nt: TGTGCCACCAGCAACCTCATCCAGGGCAATCAGCCCCAGCATTTT

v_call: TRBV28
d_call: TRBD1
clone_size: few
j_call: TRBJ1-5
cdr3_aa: CAGSGGRGNQPQHF
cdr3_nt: TGTGCCGGCTCAGGGGGCCGGGGCAATCAGCCCCAGCATTTT

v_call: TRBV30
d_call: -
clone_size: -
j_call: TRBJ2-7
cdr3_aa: CAWRARDTFREQYF
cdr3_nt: TGTGCCTGGAGAGCCAGGGACACCTTTAGGGAGCAGTACTTC

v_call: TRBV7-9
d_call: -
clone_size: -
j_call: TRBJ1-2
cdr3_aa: CASSWAGNGYTF
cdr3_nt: TGTGCCAGCAGCTGGGCAGGGAATGGCTACACCTTC

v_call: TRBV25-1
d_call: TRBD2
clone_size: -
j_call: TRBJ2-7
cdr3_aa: CASSEPGLAGAWEQYF
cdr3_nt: TGTGCCAGCAGTGAACCCGGACTAGCGGGAGCTTGGGAGCAGTACTTC

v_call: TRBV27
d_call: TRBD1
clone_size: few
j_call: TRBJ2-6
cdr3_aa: CASSPTGAGANVLTF
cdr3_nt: TGTGCCAGCAGTCCGACAGGGGCTGGGGCCAACGTCCTGACTTTC

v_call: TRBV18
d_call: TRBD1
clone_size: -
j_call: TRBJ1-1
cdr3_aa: CASSLDRGDYQAFF
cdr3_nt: TGTGCCAGCTCACTCGACAGGGGAGATTATCAAGCTTTCTTT

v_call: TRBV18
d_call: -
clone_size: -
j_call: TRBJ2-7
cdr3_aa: CASSRRKGSYEQYF
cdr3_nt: TGTGCCAGCTCACGGAGGAAAGGCTCCTACGAGCAGTACTTC

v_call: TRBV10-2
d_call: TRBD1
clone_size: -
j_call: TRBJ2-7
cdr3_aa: CASSGGTGPDEQYF
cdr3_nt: TGCGCCAGCAGTGGAGGGACAGGTCCGGACGAGCAGTACTTC

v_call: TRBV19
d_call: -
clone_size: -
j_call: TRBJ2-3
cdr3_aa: CASSIRLAPTDTQYF
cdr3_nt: TGTGCCAGTAGTATTCGGCTAGCGCCCACAGATACGCAGTATTTT

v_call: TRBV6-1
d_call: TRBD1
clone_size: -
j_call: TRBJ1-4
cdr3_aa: CASRTGTGGNEKLFF
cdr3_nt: TGTGCCAGCAGGACTGGGACAGGGGGTAATGAAAAACTGTTTTTT

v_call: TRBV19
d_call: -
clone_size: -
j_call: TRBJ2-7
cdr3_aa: CASSKGDLFSYEQYF
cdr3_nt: TGTGCCAGTAGTAAAGGAGACCTCTTTTCCTACGAGCAGTACTTC

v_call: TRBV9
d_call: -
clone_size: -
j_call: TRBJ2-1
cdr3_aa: CASSVDSSYNEQFF
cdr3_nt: TGTGCCAGCAGCGTAGACAGCTCCTACAATGAGCAGTTCTTC

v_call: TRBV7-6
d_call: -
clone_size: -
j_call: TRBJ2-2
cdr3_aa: CASSLAPRGDNTGELFF
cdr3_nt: TGTGCCAGCAGCTTAGCCCCCCGCGGGGATAACACCGGGGAGCTGTTTTTT

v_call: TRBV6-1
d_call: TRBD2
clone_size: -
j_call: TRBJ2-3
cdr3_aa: CASSVTLAGAADTQYF
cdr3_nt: TGTGCCAGCAGTGTGACCCTAGCGGGAGCGGCAGATACGCAGTATTTT